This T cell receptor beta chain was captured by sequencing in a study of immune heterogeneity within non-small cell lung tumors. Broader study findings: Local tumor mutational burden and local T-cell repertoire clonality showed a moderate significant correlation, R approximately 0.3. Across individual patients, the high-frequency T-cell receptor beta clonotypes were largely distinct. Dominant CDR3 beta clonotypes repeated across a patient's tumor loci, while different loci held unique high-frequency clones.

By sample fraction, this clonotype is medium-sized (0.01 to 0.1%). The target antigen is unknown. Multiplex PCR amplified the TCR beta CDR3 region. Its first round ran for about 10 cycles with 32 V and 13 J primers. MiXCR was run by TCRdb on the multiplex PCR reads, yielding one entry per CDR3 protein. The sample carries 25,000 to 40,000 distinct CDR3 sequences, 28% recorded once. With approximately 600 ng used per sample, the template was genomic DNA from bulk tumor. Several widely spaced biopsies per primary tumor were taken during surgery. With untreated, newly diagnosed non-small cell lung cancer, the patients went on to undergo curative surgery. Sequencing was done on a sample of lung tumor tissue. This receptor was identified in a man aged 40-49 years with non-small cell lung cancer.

The CDR3 sequence is CASSSGGTSGRRETQYF. CDR3 nucleotide sequence: TGCGCCAGCAGCTCTGGCGGGACTAGCGGGAGGAGAGAGACCCAGTACTTC. The rearrangement uses TRBV5-1 and TRBJ2-5; 15 positions agree with TRBD2. This CDR3 region has 17 residues. With 3 bases clipped from V and 4 bases from J, the junction kept 7 bases outside the gene matches. CDR1 and CDR2 (germline): SGHRS, YFSETQ.